The following is a T cell receptor (beta chain) sequence with its context. The antigen remains unidentified. This sample also contains other DNA sequences that code for the same CDR3. This record comes from a study of OX40 agonist ivuxolimab in advanced cancers. Findings and caveats of the study: In general, CD8+ T cells held more expanded clones than CD4+ did, on average. Partial responders receiving 0.1-3.0 mg/kg showed among the lowest clonal expansion.

The V and J ends lost 6 bases and 4 bases, in that order; junction bases with no gene match: 4. From germline, CDR1 is MNHEY and CDR2 SVGAGI. This CDR3 comprises 13 residues. TCRdb's table, derived via immunoSEQ multiplex PCR, lists solely in-frame clones and lacks some. The sample has some 95,000 clones, over 75% seen once. The receptor comes from an adult with an advanced solid tumor such as melanoma, head and neck, liver or kidney cancer. The chain combines TRBV6-5 with TRBJ1-2; 8 nucleotides agree with TRBD1. Sequencing was performed on CD4+ or CD8+ T cells sorted from blood, taken in a trial of the OX40 agonist ivuxolimab. CDR3 loop: CASRPTGGYGYTF. CDR3 nucleotide sequence: TGTGCCAGCAGGCCTACAGGGGGCTATGGCTACACCTTC.